What follows are 3 T cell receptor beta chains derived from one specimen sequenced in a study of control samples from healthy donors and cancer patients. TCRdb's copy holds only in-frame clones and misses some; the assay was immunoSEQ multiplex PCR. The data hold 150,000 or so clones, with almost 90% observed a single time. The sample taken for sequencing was blood. Receptors were obtained from a woman in her 30s in good health.

CDR3 nucleotides: TGCAGCGTTGAAGATTTCCGGGGGGGAGAGACCCAGTACTTC. Its protein product is CSVEDFRGGETQYF. The V call is TRBV29-1, the J call TRBJ2-5; 8 bases map to TRBD2. The germline V gene has CDR1 SQVTM and CDR2 ANQGSEA. V gave up 0 bases and J gave up 4 bases; unmatched junction bases: 4. CDR3 length: 14 amino acids. The full variable domain, in which reference TRBV29-1 and TRBJ2-5 provide the parts outside the CDR3, is SAVISQKPSRDICQRGTSLTIQCQVDSQVTMMFWYRQQPGQSLTLIATANQGSEATYESGFVIDKFPISRPNLTFSTLTVSNMSPEDSSIYLCSVEDFRGGETQYFGPGTRLLVL.

This chain connects TRBV4-2 to TRBJ1-1, with no clear D. The ends were cut back, 0 bases at V and 5 bases at J, with 4 bases in the middle. CDR3 length: 12 amino acids. Looked up from germline, CDR1 is LGHNA and CDR2 is YNFKEQ. CDR3 sequence: CASSQDTTEAFF. The CDR3 DNA sequence: TGTGCCAGCAGCCAAGATACGACTGAAGCTTTCTTT.

The chain links TRBV19 to TRBJ1-1; no reliable D call. CDR1 and CDR2 from the germline V gene are LNHDA and SQIVND (reference sequence). CDR3 length: 12 residues. Trimming pared 3 bases from V and 2 bases from J, leaving 4 bases between. The CDR3 loop is CASSIPNTEAFF. The CDR3 nucleotides read TGTGCCAGTAGTATCCCCAACACTGAAGCTTTCTTT.